Listed here are 31 T cell receptor beta chains from one sample, sequenced in a study of T cell changes during pregnancy in multiple sclerosis. Data came from immunoSEQ multiplex PCR; TCRdb stores just in-frame clones and leaves some out. The sample has about 27,000 clones, roughly 86% seen once. The sample was CD8+ T cells from peripheral blood mononuclear cells, taken in the second trimester of pregnancy. These receptors all stem from a female donor with multiple sclerosis, enrolled in a pregnancy study.

This clone is medium-sized (0.01 to 0.1%). The chain links TRBV6-4 to TRBJ2-1; tentatively, D is TRBD1 (6 bases). Germline CDR1 MRHNA, CDR2 SNTAGT. The CDR3 is 13 amino acids. V was trimmed by 3 bases and J by 5 bases, leaving 8 bases between them. In DNA form, the CDR3 reads TGTGCCAGCAGTGAGGACAGTAACAATGAGCAGTTCTTC. Residues: CASSEDSNNEQFF.

The rearrangement uses TRBV4-3 and TRBJ2-5, with 9 bases aligning to TRBD1. J was trimmed by 5 bases and V by 4 bases; bases with no gene match: 11. The CDR3 has 16 residues. CDR1 and CDR2 (germline): LGHNA, YSLEER. The CDR3 loop is CASSRQTGQGGETQYF. CDR3 sequence (DNA): TGCGCCAGCAGCCGCCAAACGGGACAGGGAGGCGAGACCCAGTACTTC.

The chain recombines TRBV11-2 with TRBJ2-5; 7 nucleotides line up with TRBD2. This CDR3 has 15 residues. After removal of 4 bases from V and 2 bases from J, the junction contained 7 bases not matched to a gene. Germline V gene data show CDR1 as SGHAT and CDR2 as FQNNGV. For the CDR3, the DNA is TGTGCCAGCAGCTGGGGCGGGGGAGAGCAAGAGACCCAGTACTTC. This gives the protein CASSWGGGEQETQYF.

The V and J genes are TRBV6-4 and TRBJ1-3; possible D gene TRBD1, 6 bases. Germline loops: CDR1 MRHNA, CDR2 SNTAGT. Trimming pared 2 bases from V and 4 bases from J, leaving 18 bases between. The CDR3 is made up of 17 amino acids. The CDR3 sequence is CASSDASRQAAGNTIYF. Here the CDR3 DNA reads TGTGCCAGCAGTGACGCCTCAAGACAGGCGGCAGGAAACACCATATATTTT.

This clone was detected only a few times. The CDR3 DNA is TGTGCCAGCTTGGACGGGGACATGAACACTGAAGCTTTCTTT. Its translation: CASLDGDMNTEAFF. The chain joins TRBV18 to TRBJ1-1; maybe TRBD1 (6 bases). Trimming took 7 bases from V and 0 from J, leaving 12 bases between them. The V gene's germline CDR1 is KGHSH and CDR2 LQKENI. The CDR3 runs to 14 residues.

V gene TRBV21-1 combines with J gene TRBJ2-7; the D call in the table, TRBD1, was not verified against the DNA. TRBV21-1 is a known pseudogene. This CDR3 contains 15 residues. The DNA of the CDR3 is TGTGCCAGCAACAGAAGACAGGGGCTTTCCTACGAGCAGTACTTC. Encoded protein: CASNRRQGLSYEQYF.

Of note for this clone: Other DNA variants within this sample encode the same CDR3. The CDR3 DNA sequence: TGTGCCAGCAGCTTAGGCAGCTACGAGCAGTACTTC. Amino acids: CASSLGSYEQYF. The rearrangement joins TRBV7-9 to TRBJ2-7; D is unresolved. From germline, CDR1 is SEHNR and CDR2 FQNEAQ (reference sequence). V dropped 1 base and J dropped 3 bases, with 4 bases sitting between them. The CDR3 totals 12 residues.

The chain joins TRBV11-3 to TRBJ2-1, with TRBD1 identical over 10 bases. The J segment lost 6 bases and the V segment lost 6 bases, leaving 8 bases of the junction unmatched. Germline CDR1 reads SGHNT; CDR2 reads YENEEA. This CDR3 spans 15 amino acids. The CDR3 DNA sequence: TGTGCCAGCAGTTCCGGGACAGGGGAGTCCAATGAGCAGTTCTTC. Translation: CASSSGTGESNEQFF.

This clone was observed a handful of times. This chain links TRBV6-5 with TRBJ2-5; 15 bases agree with TRBD2. CDR3 size: 16 residues. Germline values: CDR1 MNHEY, CDR2 SVGAGI. After removal of 4 bases from V and 5 bases from J, the junction contained 5 bases not matched to a gene. The CDR3 protein is CASSFSGTSGGETQYF. DNA for the CDR3: TGTGCCAGCAGTTTTTCCGGGACTAGCGGGGGGGAGACCCAGTACTTC.

The rearrangement uses TRBV7-9 and TRBJ1-2; 7 positions agree with TRBD1. Germline values: CDR1 SEHNR, CDR2 FQNEAQ (reference sequence). After removal of 5 bases from V and 1 base from J, the junction contained 7 bases not matched to a gene. The CDR3 is made up of 15 amino acids. The CDR3 region has the DNA TGTGCCAGCAGCCTGCGACAGGGAGGTAACTATGGCTACACCTTC. Amino acids: CASSLRQGGNYGYTF.

This sequence joins TRBV11-2 and TRBJ2-1, with 10 bases matching TRBD1. Germline V gene sequence: CDR1 SGHAT, CDR2 FQNNGV. The CDR3 sequence is 17 residues long. V was clipped by 0 bases and J by 3 bases; unmatched bases: 5. For the CDR3, the DNA is TGTGCCAGCAGCTTAGACCCCGGGACAGGGGACTACAATGAGCAGTTCTTC. It translates to CASSLDPGTGDYNEQFF.

The rearrangement uses TRBV9 and TRBJ2-5, with 12 bases fitting TRBD2. CDR1 and CDR2 from the germline V gene are SGDLS and YYNGEE. The CDR3 consists of 15 residues. J gave up 4 bases and V 4 bases, and 5 bases lay outside the gene matches. This CDR3 is CASSPGLAGSETQYF. CDR3 nucleotides: TGTGCCAGCAGCCCCGGACTAGCGGGGTCAGAGACCCAGTACTTC. Supplemented by reference TRBV9 and TRBJ2-5, the full variable domain reads DSGVTQTPKHLITATGQRVTLRCSPRSGDLSVYWYQQSLDQGLQFLIQYYNGEERAKGNILERFSAQQFPDLHSELNLSSLELGDSALYFCASSPGLAGSETQYFGPGTRLLVL.

This clone has more than one count but fewer than ten. V and J are TRBV9 and TRBJ2-7; TRBD2 aligns across 7 bases. Germline CDR1 SGDLS, CDR2 YYNGEE. The CDR3 sequence is 15 residues long. Trimming at V came to 0 bases and at J to 3 bases, leaving 6 bases not matched to a gene. For the CDR3, the DNA is TGTGCCAGCAGCGTAGGGGCTAGCGGATACTACGAGCAGTACTTC. It is translated as CASSVGASGYYEQYF.

The table lists this clone with a count of one. The chain employs TRBV19 and TRBJ2-7; the D gene is possibly TRBD1 (6 bases). CDR1 is LNHDA, CDR2 SQIVND, per germline (reference sequence). The CDR3 extends over 13 amino acids. Trimming removed 3 bases from V and 2 bases from J, with 8 bases in between. Written as DNA, the CDR3 is TGTGCCAGTAGTATGGACAGAACCTACGAGCAGTACTTC. Its protein is CASSMDRTYEQYF.

This clone appeared a single time. The chain couples TRBV9 to TRBJ2-7, with 9 bases lining up with TRBD1. Germline CDR1 and CDR2: SGDLS and YYNGEE. V was clipped by 4 bases and J by 2 bases; unmatched bases: 7. There are 15 residues in the CDR3. This chain's CDR3 is CASSPGTGTPYEQYF. The CDR3 nucleotides are TGTGCCAGCAGCCCAGGGACAGGGACCCCCTACGAGCAGTACTTC. The full variable domain, its missing parts supplied by reference TRBV9 and TRBJ2-7, is DSGVTQTPKHLITATGQRVTLRCSPRSGDLSVYWYQQSLDQGLQFLIQYYNGEERAKGNILERFSAQQFPDLHSELNLSSLELGDSALYFCASSPGTGTPYEQYFGPGTRLTVT.

J is TRBJ2-5 and V is TRBV5-1, with D possibly TRBD2 on 5 matching bases. This CDR3 is built from 14 residues. Germline CDR1 SGHRS, CDR2 YFSETQ. With 0 bases removed from V and 2 bases from J, the gap between germline ends came to 8 bases. CDR3 bases: TGCGCCAGCAGCTTGGAGTGGGAGCAAGAGACCCAGTACTTC. Protein: CASSLEWEQETQYF. Complete variable domain (other parts from reference TRBV5-1 and TRBJ2-5): KAGVTQTPRYLIKTRGQQVTLSCSPISGHRSVSWYQQTPGQGLQFLFEYFSETQRNKGNFPGRFSGRQFSNSRSEMNVSTLELGDSALYLCASSLEWEQETQYFGPGTRLLVL.

This chain connects TRBV9 to TRBJ1-2, with no clear D. The CDR3 length is 15 residues. Trimming left V 3 bases short and J 4 bases short, with 16 bases between. CDR1 and CDR2 (germline): SGDLS, YYNGEE. The chain's CDR3 is CASSALLGGSYGYTF. CDR3 in DNA: TGTGCCAGCAGCGCCCTCCTGGGCGGGAGCTATGGCTACACCTTC.

CDR3 bases: TGCGCCAGCAGCCAAGCACCGGGACAGAAACTCTATGGCTACACCTTC. Its translation is CASSQAPGQKLYGYTF. The chain joins TRBV4-1 to TRBJ1-2, with TRBD1 matching over 7 bases. Germline V CDR1 and CDR2: MGHRA, YSYEKL. The CDR3 loop spans 16 amino acids. V gave up 1 base and J gave up 4 bases; unmatched junction bases: 9.

This clone showed up just a few times. The V call is TRBV6-4, the J call TRBJ2-1; 10 nucleotides agree with TRBD1. This CDR3 comprises 15 residues. The V and J ends lost 4 bases and 3 bases, in that order; junction bases with no gene match: 3. Germline V gives CDR1 MRHNA, CDR2 SNTAGT. CDR3 amino acids: CASSGQGADYNEQFF. The CDR3 DNA reads as TGTGCCAGCAGTGGACAGGGGGCGGACTACAATGAGCAGTTCTTC.

This chain links TRBV7-9 with TRBJ1-1; D remains unclear. The CDR3 contains 15 residues. Germline V CDR1 and CDR2: SEHNR, FQNEAQ (reference sequence). Trimming left V 4 bases short and J 3 bases short, with 15 bases between. CDR3 amino acids: CASSSLEEGDTEAFF. CDR3 nucleotide sequence: TGTGCCAGCAGCTCCCTCGAGGAGGGCGACACTGAAGCTTTCTTT.

This sequence joins TRBV30 and TRBJ1-1; D is unresolved. Germline lookup yields CDR1 GTSNPN and CDR2 SVGIG (reference sequence). The CDR3 runs 11 residues. V was shortened by 0 bases and J by 5 bases, with 4 bases between the two germline ends. Here the CDR3 DNA reads TGTGCCTGGAGTGTTAGTACTGAAGCTTTCTTT. This encodes CAWSVSTEAFF.

Concerning this clone itself: This same CDR3 is encoded by further DNA sequences in the sample. This chain connects TRBV11-2 to TRBJ1-1, with D tentatively TRBD1 (6 bases). V lost 3 bases and J 0 bases, leaving 8 bases between the germline ends. CDR1 is SGHAT, CDR2 FQNNGV, per germline. The CDR3 consists of 14 residues. CDR3 sequence: CASSFGQLNTEAFF. The CDR3 DNA sequence: TGTGCCAGCAGCTTCGGACAGTTGAACACTGAAGCTTTCTTT.

The gene calls are TRBV5-4 and TRBJ2-3; 12 nucleotides align to TRBD2. The CDR3 covers 18 residues. Germline V gene lookup returns CDR1 SGHNT and CDR2 YYREEE (reference sequence). Trimming cost V 0 bases and J 2 bases; bases outside gene matches: 7. CDR3 amino acids: CASSLAPRLAGVTDTQYF. For the CDR3, the DNA is TGTGCCAGCAGCTTGGCCCCCAGACTAGCGGGGGTCACAGATACGCAGTATTTT. Looking up the rest from reference TRBV5-4 and TRBJ2-3 gives the full variable domain: ETGVTQSPTHLIKTRGQQVTLRCSSQSGHNTVSWYQQALGQGPQFIFQYYREEENGRGNFPPRFSGLQFPNYSSELNVNALELDDSALYLCASSLAPRLAGVTDTQYFGPGTRLTVL.

The chain combines TRBV6-1 with TRBJ1-1; unclear D gene. The V gene lost 6 bases and the J gene lost 0 bases, with 14 bases spanning the gap. Germline CDR1 is MNHNS and CDR2 is SASEGT. The CDR3 contains 15 residues. The CDR3 sequence is CASRLFSGMNTEAFF. CDR3 nucleotides: TGTGCCAGCAGACTTTTTTCGGGTATGAACACTGAAGCTTTCTTT.

The gene calls are TRBV6-1 and TRBJ2-1, with 12 bases fitting TRBD2. Germline loops: CDR1 MNHNS, CDR2 SASEGT. The CDR3 has 15 amino acids. The V gene end was trimmed by 6 bases and the J gene end by 6 bases; junction bases not matched to a gene: 6. CDR3 sequence (DNA): TGTGCCAGCAGAGCCCTAGCGGGGGGGCTCAATGAGCAGTTCTTC. Translating it yields CASRALAGGLNEQFF.

This chain uses TRBV5-4 with TRBJ2-7; perhaps TRBD2 as D (6 bases). The length of the CDR3 is 15 residues. Looked up from germline, CDR1 is SGHNT and CDR2 is YYREEE (reference sequence). Trimming took off 0 bases at V and 0 bases at J, with 10 bases between the two ends. In DNA form, the CDR3 reads TGTGCCAGCAGCTTGGGCGGGGCAACCTCCTACGAGCAGTACTTC. It is translated as CASSLGGATSYEQYF.

The J gene is TRBJ1-2, the V gene TRBV5-8, with TRBD1 as a possible D gene (6 bases). V gave up 4 bases and J gave up 2 bases, with 12 bases separating them. This CDR3 comprises 14 residues. Germline V lookup: CDR1 SGHTS, CDR2 YDEGEE. The chain's CDR3 is CASSHRAPNYGYTF. The CDR3 DNA reads TGTGCCAGCAGCCACAGGGCCCCCAACTATGGCTACACCTTC. Together with reference TRBV5-8 and TRBJ1-2, the CDR3 gives the full variable domain: EAGVTQSPTHLIKTRGQQATLRCSPISGHTSVYWYQQALGLGLQFLLWYDEGEERNRGNFPPRFSGRQFPNYSSELNVNALELEDSALYLCASSHRAPNYGYTFGSGTRLTVV.

The chain combines TRBV27 with TRBJ2-2; 9 positions agree with TRBD2. CDR3 size: 17 residues. The V and J ends lost 0 bases and 5 bases, in that order; junction bases with no gene match: 7. The germline CDR1 and CDR2 sequences are MNHEY and SMNVEV (reference sequence). This chain's CDR3 is CASSLSLAGGPTGELFF. CDR3 nucleotides: TGTGCCAGCAGTTTATCTCTCGCGGGGGGGCCTACCGGGGAGCTGTTTTTT.

CDR3 loop: CSVEKRQAFF. CDR3 sequence (DNA): TGCAGCGTTGAGAAGCGGCAGGCTTTCTTT. The V and J genes are TRBV29-1 and TRBJ1-1, with D hard to call. V was pared by 3 bases and J by 11 bases, with 10 bases between. The CDR3 sequence is 10 residues long. CDR1 and CDR2 from the germline V gene are SQVTM and ANQGSEA.

This chain joins TRBV6-5 and TRBJ1-1; 7 bases agree with TRBD1. The length of the CDR3 is 15 residues. Trimming cost V 2 bases and J 2 bases; bases outside gene matches: 5. Germline V gene lookup returns CDR1 MNHEY and CDR2 SVGAGI. The CDR3 region has the DNA TGTGCCAGCAGTTACAGAGGGGACAGCAACACTGAAGCTTTCTTT. This translates into CASSYRGDSNTEAFF.

The chain employs TRBV10-3 and TRBJ1-2, with unresolved D. The CDR3 runs to 18 residues. Germline CDR1 ENHRY, CDR2 SYGVKD. The V end was cut by 4 bases, the J end by 4 bases, with 25 bases between. The CDR3 is CAISAPLTGRGVTYGYTF. CDR3 nucleotides: TGTGCCATCAGTGCCCCCCTGACGGGCCGGGGAGTCACCTATGGCTACACCTTC.